One sample yielded the 23 T cell receptor beta chains listed below, sequenced in a study of CD8 T cells in Susac syndrome. RNA totalling about 0.45 to 1 ug underwent reverse transcription with random hexamers. TCRdb analysed the immunoSEQ multiplex PCR reads with MiXCR anew, one entry per CDR3 protein. The table includes about 440,000 distinct CDR3 sequences, 85% to 90% detected once. Material for sequencing was CD8+ T cells from PBMCs. The receptors stem from a human donor with multiple sclerosis.

The chain employs TRBV11-2 and TRBJ1-2; no clear D. Germline V gives CDR1 SGHAT, CDR2 FQNNGV. V shed 5 bases and J shed 3 bases, with 19 bases lying between them. The CDR3 is 16 amino acids. CDR3 loop: CASSPRAAPGDYGYTF. Here the CDR3 DNA reads TGTGCCAGCAGCCCACGAGCTGCCCCCGGTGACTATGGCTACACCTTC.

In this sample, this clonotype turned up once. V gene TRBV7-9 combines with J gene TRBJ2-7; 8 bases are shared with TRBD1. The germline CDR1 and CDR2 sequences are SEHNR and FQNEAQ (reference sequence). This CDR3 comprises 16 residues. The V segment lost 5 bases and the J segment 2 bases; nucleotides outside the gene matches: 11. CDR3 residues: CASSLAPGGLTYEQYF. The CDR3 DNA reads TGTGCCAGCAGCCTCGCCCCAGGGGGCCTGACCTACGAGCAGTACTTC.

Notes on this clonotype: This likely comes from a read error, as the CDR3 has no conserved phenylalanine or tryptophan at its end. The rearrangement joins TRBV4-1 to TRBJ1-1, with TRBD1 as a possible D gene (6 bases). This CDR3 is built from 16 residues. Germline CDR1 and CDR2: MGHRA and YSYEKL. The V gene lost 4 bases and the J gene lost 0 bases, with 15 bases spanning the gap. DNA of the CDR3: TGCGCCAGCAGCCTCAGGGGAGAGGGCATGAACACTGAAGCTTTCCTT. Its translation: CASSLRGEGMNTEAFL.

The chain employs TRBV7-9 and TRBJ2-2, with TRBD2 as a possible D gene (6 bases). CDR1 and CDR2 (germline): SEHNR, FQNEAQ (reference sequence). V was shortened by 5 bases and J by 5 bases, with 12 bases between the two germline ends. This CDR3 is 14 amino acids long. CDR3 sequence: CASSAGRRTGELFF. DNA of the CDR3: TGTGCCAGCAGCGCAGGGAGGAGGACCGGGGAGCTGTTTTTT.

This clonotype has just one count. The chain links TRBV2 to TRBJ1-1; 9 nucleotides match TRBD1. There are 17 residues in the CDR3. CDR1 and CDR2 (germline): SNHLY, FYNNEI. V shed 1 base and J 0 bases; nucleotides not matched to a gene: 6. DNA for the CDR3: TGTGCCAGCAGTGAAGGGGGGGGGACAGGGCTGAACACTGAAGCTTTCTTT. Its protein is CASSEGGGTGLNTEAFF.

This clonotype was recorded once. V is TRBV30 and J is TRBJ2-1; D is unclear. The germline V gene has CDR1 GTSNPN and CDR2 SVGIG (reference sequence). V was pared by 3 bases and J by 6 bases, with 6 bases between. This CDR3 has 11 residues. CDR3 sequence (DNA): TGTGCCTGGAGGAAGGCCAATGAGCAGTTCTTC. Translated: CAWRKANEQFF.

This clonotype was observed a handful of times. V and J are TRBV7-2 and TRBJ2-7; possibly TRBD2 for D (6 bases). CDR3 size: 14 residues. Trimming shortened V by 5 bases and J by 4 bases, and 15 bases separated the two germline ends. Germline V CDR1 and CDR2: SGHTA, FQGNSA. For the CDR3, the DNA is TGTGCCAGCAGCCCTAGCGTTTGGGGATACGAGCAGTACTTC. Translation: CASSPSVWGYEQYF.

The chain has TRBV6-5 and TRBJ1-1, with D uncertain. From germline, CDR1 is MNHEY and CDR2 SVGAGI. Trimming took off 6 bases at V and 8 bases at J, with 13 bases between the two ends. CDR3 size: 12 residues. The CDR3 nucleotides read TGTGCCAGCAGGACGATAAGGAGCGAAGCTTTCTTT. Residues: CASRTIRSEAFF.

The V call is TRBV5-1, the J call TRBJ1-1; D ambiguous. Deletions cut 0 bases from V and 7 bases from J, with 10 bases between. The CDR3 is 13 amino acids. Germline V lookup: CDR1 SGHRS, CDR2 YFSETQ. The CDR3 loop is CASSLVPQHEAFF. The CDR3, as DNA: TGCGCCAGCAGCTTGGTCCCACAGCATGAAGCTTTCTTT.

This chain connects TRBV19 to TRBJ2-7, with 8 positions matching TRBD1. This CDR3 spans 14 amino acids. After removal of 4 bases from V and 5 bases from J, the junction contained 7 bases not matched to a gene. CDR1 LNHDA and CDR2 SQIVND come from the germline V gene (reference sequence). The CDR3: CASSTPGQVNEQYF. In DNA, the CDR3 is TGTGCCAGTAGTACCCCGGGACAGGTAAACGAGCAGTACTTC. The complete variable domain, with remaining parts taken from reference TRBV19 and TRBJ2-7, reads DGGITQSPKYLFRKEGQNVTLSCEQNLNHDAMYWYRQDPGQGLRLIYYSQIVNDFQKGDIAEGYSVSREKKESFPLTVTSAQKNPTAFYLCASSTPGQVNEQYFGPGTRLTVT.

This chain joins TRBV28 and TRBJ2-7, with TRBD2 matching over 14 bases. The germline V gene has CDR1 MDHEN and CDR2 SYDVKM. The CDR3 is 14 amino acids. V trimming: 2 bases; J trimming: 7 bases; junction bases outside the gene matches: 1. CDR3 loop: CASSLRLAGGEQYF. CDR3 in DNA: TGTGCCAGCAGTTTACGACTAGCGGGAGGGGAGCAGTACTTC. Full variable domain (rest looked up from reference TRBV28 and TRBJ2-7): DVKVTQSSRYLVKRTGEKVFLECVQDMDHENMFWYRQDPGLGLRLIYFSYDVKMKEKGDIPEGYSVSREKKERFSLILESASTNQTSMYLCASSLRLAGGEQYFGPGTRLTVT.

This sequence joins TRBV4-1 and TRBJ1-1; 7 positions match TRBD1. J was trimmed by 2 bases and V by 0 bases; bases with no gene match: 6. Germline CDR1 reads MGHRA; CDR2 reads YSYEKL. This CDR3 has 16 amino acids. The CDR3 region has the DNA TGCGCCAGCAGCCAAGAGCAAGGGACAGTAAACACTGAAGCTTTCTTT. Amino acids: CASSQEQGTVNTEAFF.

The chain has TRBV3-1 and TRBJ1-2, with D uncertain. This CDR3 is 15 amino acids long. V lost 1 base, J lost 1 base, and 10 bases lay in between. Germline assignment: CDR1 LGHDT and CDR2 YNNKEL (reference sequence). CDR3 protein: CASSQVSRDNYGYTF. The CDR3 DNA sequence: TGTGCCAGCAGCCAAGTGAGCCGAGATAACTATGGCTACACCTTC.

The chain couples TRBV28 to TRBJ1-2; D might be TRBD1 (5 bases). The V gene's germline CDR1 is MDHEN and CDR2 SYDVKM. The V end lost 6 bases, the J end lost 1 base, and 9 bases lay between the germline ends. This CDR3 has 13 residues. This chain's CDR3 is CASREDSNYGYTF. The CDR3, as DNA: TGTGCCAGCAGAGAAGACAGTAACTATGGCTACACCTTC.

The chain has TRBV24-1 and TRBJ1-2; D call uncertain. Germline V gives CDR1 KGHDR, CDR2 SFDVKD. Trimming took off 3 bases at V and 2 bases at J, with 9 bases between the two ends. The CDR3 consists of 14 residues. The CDR3 region has the DNA TGTGCCACCAGTGATCAAGACAAAAACTATGGCTACACCTTC. It is translated as CATSDQDKNYGYTF.

The chain combines TRBV5-1 with TRBJ1-2, with 10 bases that match TRBD1. This CDR3 has 16 residues. Germline CDR1 reads SGHRS; CDR2 reads YFSETQ. V trimming: 4 bases; J trimming: 3 bases; junction bases outside the gene matches: 9. CDR3 DNA sequence: TGCGCCAGCAGCCCCACCTTGGACAGGGGGGACTATGGCTACACCTTC. As protein: CASSPTLDRGDYGYTF.

V usage is TRBV5-1 and J usage is TRBJ2-2, with 10 bases matching TRBD1. The CDR3 loop spans 16 amino acids. Germline CDR1 reads SGHRS; CDR2 reads YFSETQ. V was pared by 4 bases and J by 6 bases, with 9 bases of the junction left unmatched. CDR3 nucleotide sequence: TGCGCCAGCAGCCTAACCGGGACAGGGGATGCCGGGGAGCTGTTTTTT. It is translated as CASSLTGTGDAGELFF.

J is TRBJ1-2 and V is TRBV29-1; no clear D. This CDR3 spans 11 amino acids. The germline gives CDR1 SQVTM, CDR2 ANQGSEA. The ends were cut back, 7 bases at V and 7 bases at J, with 13 bases in the middle. This CDR3 reads CSGIDQGGYTF. In nucleotides, the CDR3 is TGCAGCGGGATAGATCAAGGTGGCTACACCTTC. Supplemented by reference TRBV29-1 and TRBJ1-2, the full variable domain reads SAVISQKPSRDICQRGTSLTIQCQVDSQVTMMFWYRQQPGQSLTLIATANQGSEATYESGFVIDKFPISRPNLTFSTLTVSNMSPEDSSIYLCSGIDQGGYTFGSGTRLTVV.

The V and J genes are TRBV27 and TRBJ2-1, with TRBD1 matching 11 bases. Germline values: CDR1 MNHEY, CDR2 SMNVEV (reference sequence). This CDR3 comprises 14 residues. V gave up 4 bases and J gave up 6 bases; unmatched junction bases: 2. CDR3 sequence: CASSSGQGANEQFF. The CDR3 DNA follows: TGTGCCAGCAGTTCAGGACAGGGGGCCAATGAGCAGTTCTTC.

CDR3 nucleotide sequence: TGTGCCAGCAGCCAGACACCGGGGGTAGGAGGGACTGAAGCTTTCTTT. Its translation is CASSQTPGVGGTEAFF. V is TRBV3-1 and J is TRBJ1-1, with D perhaps TRBD1 (5 bases). The germline V gene encodes CDR1 LGHDT and CDR2 YNNKEL (reference sequence). The CDR3 covers 16 residues. Trimming removed 3 bases at V and 5 bases at J, with 19 bases between.

This chain links TRBV4-1 with TRBJ1-4; D is unresolved. The CDR3 spans 16 residues. Per the germline V gene, CDR1 is MGHRA and CDR2 is YSYEKL. The V gene lost 3 bases and the J gene lost 5 bases, with 16 bases spanning the gap. The CDR3 DNA reads as TGCGCCAGCAGCCAGGACCCGGGAGGGTTAAATGAAAAACTGTTTTTT. Translated: CASSQDPGGLNEKLFF.

A remark on this clonotype: The junction does not match germline at one end; this may be a read error. This chain joins TRBV2 and TRBJ2-3; D remains ambiguous. Germline values: CDR1 SNHLY, CDR2 FYNNEI. The CDR3 is made up of 11 amino acids. The CDR3, as DNA: TGTGCCAGCACTGAAGGGGATACGCAGTATTTT. Residues: CASTEGDTQYF.

This sequence joins TRBV5-1 and TRBJ2-3; 9 bases are a match to TRBD2. The germline V gene has CDR1 SGHRS and CDR2 YFSETQ. The ends lost 4 bases at V and 5 bases at J; junction bases unmatched: 14. This CDR3 spans 17 amino acids. CDR3 amino acids: CASSRQPGGGAEDTQYF. The CDR3 bases are TGCGCCAGCAGCCGTCAACCTGGCGGGGGGGCAGAAGATACGCAGTATTTT.